What follows describes a single T cell receptor (beta chain). The target antigen is unknown. This sample was taken from a study of cytotoxic CD8 clonotypes in ibrutinib-treated CLL. Study background: Response samples were obtained once patients had received a median around 12 months of treatment, range 6 to 36. Averaging across samples gave about 230,000 productive templates and about 94,000 productive rearrangements. Overall study results and limits: Clonality measured at baseline exceeded age-matched healthy donors, tracking circulating CD8+ T-cell counts.

The CDR3 sequence is 16 residues long. V lost 6 bases to trimming and J lost 4 bases; unmatched junction nucleotides: 11. Germline CDR1 and CDR2: MDHEN and SYDVKM. This table comes from immunoSEQ multiplex PCR, and its TCRdb copy is limited to in-frame clones, with some not included. Here the sample spans approximately 150,000 clones, around nine tenths being singletons. About 2 micrograms of genomic DNA, which was extracted from cryopreserved PBMCs, served as the material used for the TCR beta libraries. The chain is built from TRBV28 and TRBJ2-1, with 8 nucleotides matching TRBD2. The specimen comprised PBMCs, sampled at disease progression, from a patient treated with ibrutinib. This TCR was sampled from a human donor with chronic lymphocytic leukemia. The CDR3 protein is CASRQTLAGTYNEQFF. The CDR3 nucleotides are TGTGCCAGCAGGCAGACCTTAGCGGGGACTTACAATGAGCAGTTCTTC.